This TCR beta chain was captured in a study of T cells in Graves' hyperthyroidism and ophthalmopathy (dated by TCRdb to about 2019). Regarding the research as a whole: Peripheral blood was collected at initial diagnosis, before any treatment. TCR V-J signatures able to tell the groups apart were searched for in a discovery cohort of 90 to 100 patients, of whom more than 40 had Graves' ophthalmopathy and 55 to 60 had stable Graves' hyperthyroidism. Prospective prediction of ophthalmopathy was tested in an independent validation cohort of some 19 hyperthyroidism patients and 17 patients who later progressed to ophthalmopathy. The approximately 100 discovery patients were randomly split 7:3 into training and test sets. In addition, the study compared T-cell repertoires in thyroid tissue and in blood from a handful of Graves' hyperthyroidism patients. After sampling, hyperthyroidism patients received methimazole starting at 30 mg daily, and ophthalmopathy patients received high-dose intravenous methylprednisolone. The paper describes TCR Vbeta CDR3 sequencing of fewer than 150 peripheral blood samples, made up of under 50 ophthalmopathy patients, some 80 hyperthyroidism patients and 17 progressor patients.

Graves' hyperthyroidism was defined as stable when no progression to ophthalmopathy occurred over 18 months of follow-up. The hyperthyroidism patients were between 18 and 65 years old and newly diagnosed, with a disease duration of less than 2 months. Patients with uncontrolled infections, other autoimmune diseases, pregnancy or lactation were excluded. Diagnoses were based on clinical symptoms, serum thyroxine and TRAb, thyroid ultrasound and orbital computed tomography. PBMCs were separated from 10 ml of fresh peripheral blood using Ficoll-Paque density gradient centrifugation. Total RNA was extracted using Trizol reagent, and RNA quality was assessed on an Agilent 2100 Bioanalyzer. CDR1 and CDR2 were assigned from the germline V gene as SQVTM and ANQGSEA. The V and J ends are trimmed by 2 bases and 1 base, leaving 8 bases between them. The CDR3 sequence holds 13 residues, the cysteine and phenylalanine included. The only DNA kept is the CDR3, 39 bases in frame from the first base.

The TCR beta CDR3 regions were amplified from the RNA transcripts. The first round of RT-PCR for the TCR CDR3 was performed with the HTBI primer set and the Qiagen OneStep RT-PCR kit. Libraries were constructed in a second round of multiplex PCR, after which size selection and purification were carried out. Sequencing of the libraries was done on an Illumina HiSeq2000 using paired-end 100 bp reads. The source study handled its data this way. SOAPnuke was used to process the raw data, throwing out any read that contained adapters or uncalled bases, had a mean Phred below 15, or lacked an exact constant-primer or identifier match. High-quality paired reads were merged with COPE v1.2.5, and unique nucleotide sequences were defined as clonotypes. MiTCR v1.1 was used to align clonotypes to the IMGT TRBV, TRBD and TRBJ reference segments. Only V-J combinations with frequency above 0.0001, covering roughly 99% of repertoires, were analysed. A TCS score was defined as the ratio between F50 (clonal expansion) and ExV (chaos), using BLOSUM62-based TCRdist between CDR3 peptides within each V-J. Welch's t-statistics and random forest reduced several hundred V-J features to fewer than 15, which were used in a naive Bayes classifier (R e1071). The Morisita-Horn index was used to measure how similar the thyroid and blood repertoires were. The public reads were run again by TCRdb, first through fastp at Q25 and then through MiXCR, and only productive beta chains were kept. Duplicate CDR3 protein sequences are folded into a single record with the most common DNA and genes. V and J calls and clone size were set by TCRdb, not the authors. Within this sample are hundreds of thousands of distinct CDR3 sequences, with 35% to 45% of them counted one time only. The ten largest clones capture 7% to 10% of the sample.

The investigation overall reported the following: Ophthalmopathy was separated from stable hyperthyroidism by a 13 V-J signature model, with around 90% sensitivity and just over 81% specificity obtained in cross-validation and 80%/75% obtained in testing. No statistical method was used to set the sample size in advance, and investigators knew the group allocation. Blood samples also contained most of the expanded thyroid clonotypes (frequency above 0.001), which suggests that blood repertoires may reflect thyroid immune responses. During validation, the model predicted progression to ophthalmopathy a median of roughly six months ahead of onset, with almost 71% sensitivity and about 75% specificity.

This clonotype was recorded at least ten times. Its antigen has not been determined. Qualities for individual bases were not recorded, and no much larger clone is one base off. The sequence joins TRBV29-1 to TRBJ1-1; tentative D gene TRBD1, with 5 bases matching. The specimen sequenced was blood. This receptor was obtained from a man aged 18 to 30 with Graves' hyperthyroidism. The CDR3: CSVEQGKNTEAFF. The DNA sequence reads TGCAGCGTTGAACAGGGAAAGAACACTGAAGCTTTCTTT.